These 4 T cell receptor gamma chains came from one sample sequenced in a study of intestinal T cells in coeliac disease. The TRG library came from 150 to 250 ng of biopsy DNA amplified with LymphoTrack primers. TCRdb re-called the multiplex PCR reads through CATT. Among about 500 gamma-chain clones, approximately 47% were seen once, and the ten largest hold approximately 51%. For each case, the template was genomic DNA from ten approximately 5.2-µm formalin-fixed paraffin-embedded scrolls. The specimen was a duodenal biopsy. All receptors come from a human donor who served as a control with a normal duodenal biopsy, not a healthy volunteer.

The chain employs TRGV3 and TRGJP2. Germline CDR1 is VTNTFY and CDR2 is YDVSTARD (reference sequence). The CDR3 loop spans 12 amino acids. V shed 6 bases, J shed 11 bases, and the junction held 9 bases outside the gene matches. CDR3 bases: TGTGCCACCTGGCCTCAGTTGTGGATCAAGACGTTT. Translated: CATWPQLWIKTF.

Concerning this clone itself: A much larger clone differs by one base, so this may be a read error. The chain has TRGV2 and TRGJP1. The germline gives CDR1 EGSNGY, CDR2 YDSYNSKV. This CDR3 is 17 amino acids long. With V trimmed by 0 bases and J by 1 base, 8 bases remained unmatched. The CDR3 protein is CATWDGAPCTTGWFKIF. The CDR3, as DNA: TGTGCCACCTGGGACGGGGCTCCCTGTACCACTGGTTGGTTCAAGATATTT.

This clone was picked up a small number of times. The gene calls are TRGV5 and TRGJ1 or TRGJ2. The CDR3 is 9 residues long. In germline, CDR1 is VINAFY, CDR2 YDVSNSKD. Trimming cost V 0 bases and J 15 bases; bases outside gene matches: 2. Here the CDR3 DNA reads TGTGCCACCTGGGACAGGGCACTCTTT. This encodes CATWDRALF.

This rearrangement joins TRGV4 to TRGJ1 or TRGJ2. The germline V gene encodes CDR1 EGSTGY and CDR2 YDSYTSSV. J lost 6 bases, V lost 1 base, and 6 bases had no gene match. CDR3 size: 13 residues. DNA for the CDR3: TGTGCCACCTGGGATGGAATTAGTTATAAGAAACTCTTT. This codes for CATWDGISYKKLF.